The clone carrying this TCR beta chain occurred many times. Antigen specificity is unknown. RNA transcripts were the template for amplifying TCR beta CDR3 regions. An initial round of RT-PCR targeting the TCR CDR3 relied on the HTBI primer set. One entry per CDR3 protein results from TCRdb running MiXCR on the multiplex PCR reads. The repertoire holds around 340,000 distinct CDR3 sequences, 15% to 20% seen once, with less than 20% in the top ten. This entry comes from a study of T cells in Graves' hyperthyroidism and ophthalmopathy. Background on the study: Peripheral blood specimens were obtained at initial diagnosis, prior to any treatment. Study-level findings and limits: Among thyroid clonotypes expanded above 0.001, most also appeared in blood. Separation of ophthalmopathy from stable hyperthyroidism was achieved by a 13 V-J model. The model anticipated ophthalmopathy a median around six months pre-onset.

The clonotype comes from a woman aged 40 to 49 with Graves' ophthalmopathy. The specimen was blood.

The CDR3 DNA reads TGTGCCAGCAGCCACCCGGGCACCGGGGAGCTGTTTTTT. Its translation is CASSHPGTGELFF. The chain links TRBV6-5 to TRBJ2-2; unclear D gene. The V end was cut by 6 bases, the J end by 4 bases, with 9 bases between. The germline CDR1 and CDR2 sequences are MNHEY and SVGAGI. This CDR3 region has 13 residues.